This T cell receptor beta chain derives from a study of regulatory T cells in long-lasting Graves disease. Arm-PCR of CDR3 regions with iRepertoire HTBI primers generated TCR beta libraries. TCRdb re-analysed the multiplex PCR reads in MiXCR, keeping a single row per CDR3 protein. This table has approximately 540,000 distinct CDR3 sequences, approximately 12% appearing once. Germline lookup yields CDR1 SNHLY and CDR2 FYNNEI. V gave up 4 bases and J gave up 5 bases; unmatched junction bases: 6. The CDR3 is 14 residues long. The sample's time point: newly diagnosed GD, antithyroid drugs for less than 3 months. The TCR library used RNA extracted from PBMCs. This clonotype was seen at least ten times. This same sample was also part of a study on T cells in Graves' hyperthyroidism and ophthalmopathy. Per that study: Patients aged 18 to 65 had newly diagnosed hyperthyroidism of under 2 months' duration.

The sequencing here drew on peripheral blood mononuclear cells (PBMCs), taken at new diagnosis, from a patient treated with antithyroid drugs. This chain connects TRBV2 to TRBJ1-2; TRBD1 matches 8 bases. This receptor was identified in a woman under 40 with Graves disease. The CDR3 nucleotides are TGTGCCAGCAGTGGGCAGGGGGCCAGGTATGGCTACACCTTC. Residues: CASSGQGARYGYTF.